This T cell receptor (beta chain) was captured by sequencing in a study of control samples from healthy donors and cancer patients. Assay: immunoSEQ multiplex PCR; the TCRdb copy retains only in-frame clones and omits some. The data hold about 84,000 clones, with roughly 88% observed a single time. V lost 7 bases and J lost 5, with 16 bases in between. CDR1 and CDR2 from the germline V gene are SGDLS and YYNGEE. This CDR3 has 14 amino acids. This rearrangement joins TRBV9 to TRBJ1-3; D unclear. The sample taken for sequencing was PBMCs. The TCR originated in a man aged 55 to 70 with head and neck cancer. The CDR3 loop reads CASGTGVGRNTIYF. The CDR3, as DNA: TGTGCCAGCGGCACCGGGGTCGGGCGAAACACCATATATTTT.